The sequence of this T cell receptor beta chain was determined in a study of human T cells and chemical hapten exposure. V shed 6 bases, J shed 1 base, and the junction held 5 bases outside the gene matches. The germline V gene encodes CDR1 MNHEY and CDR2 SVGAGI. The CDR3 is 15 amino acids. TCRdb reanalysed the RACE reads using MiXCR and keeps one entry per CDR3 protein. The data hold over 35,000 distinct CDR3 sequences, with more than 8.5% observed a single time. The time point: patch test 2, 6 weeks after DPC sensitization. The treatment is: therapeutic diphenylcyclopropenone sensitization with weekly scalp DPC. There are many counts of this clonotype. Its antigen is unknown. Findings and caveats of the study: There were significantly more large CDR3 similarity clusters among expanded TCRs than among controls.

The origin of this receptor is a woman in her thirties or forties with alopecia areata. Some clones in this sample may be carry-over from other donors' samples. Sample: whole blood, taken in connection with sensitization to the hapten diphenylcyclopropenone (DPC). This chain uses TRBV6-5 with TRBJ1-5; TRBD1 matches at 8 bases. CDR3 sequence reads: CASSPDRASNQPQHF. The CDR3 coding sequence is TGTGCCAGCAGCCCGGACAGGGCCAGCAATCAGCCCCAGCATTTT.